These T cell receptor beta chains were read from a single sample in a study of control samples from healthy donors and cancer patients. TCRdb's copy holds only in-frame clones and misses some; the assay was immunoSEQ multiplex PCR. The repertoire holds about 84,000 clones, with 75% to 85% as singletons. The specimen sequenced was PBMCs. These receptors were collected from a man in his 60s with head and neck cancer. Each CDR3 is given with its conserved first and last residue. Each record gives: clone size, J gene, D gene, V gene, CDR3 length, CDR3 protein, CDR3 DNA. The D gene is left open where the match is weak. Size is omitted from some rows. Given values are once, few, many or a class for expanded clones.

clone_size: once; j_call: TRBJ2-5; d_call: TRBD1; v_call: TRBV2; cdr3_length: 13; cdr3_aa: CASVRDRQETQYF; cdr3_nt: TGTGCCAGCGTAAGGGACAGACAAGAGACCCAGTACTTC
clone_size: once; j_call: TRBJ2-5; d_call: TRBD1; v_call: TRBV27; cdr3_length: 15; cdr3_aa: CASSPGTGKLKTQYF; cdr3_nt: TGTGCCAGCAGTCCGGGGACAGGGAAGTTAAAGACCCAGTACTTC
clone_size: few; j_call: TRBJ2-2; d_call: NA; v_call: TRBV2; cdr3_length: 12; cdr3_aa: CASRKLPGELFF; cdr3_nt: TGTGCCAGCAGGAAGCTTCCCGGGGAGCTGTTTTTT
clone_size: NA; j_call: TRBJ2-1; d_call: TRBD2; v_call: TRBV2; cdr3_length: 20; cdr3_aa: CASRGPSGRAGHGLRNEQFF; cdr3_nt: TGTGCCAGCAGGGGGCCTAGCGGGAGGGCCGGTCACGGGCTAAGAAATGAGCAGTTCTTC
clone_size: NA; j_call: TRBJ1-2; d_call: TRBD1; v_call: TRBV7-8; cdr3_length: 17; cdr3_aa: CASSLGGRQGGSDGYTF; cdr3_nt: TGTGCCAGCAGCTTAGGGGGCCGACAGGGGGGTAGCGATGGCTACACCTTC
clone_size: NA; j_call: TRBJ1-6; d_call: NA; v_call: TRBV11-2; cdr3_length: 17; cdr3_aa: CASSSSRGGGYNSPLHF; cdr3_nt: TGTGCCAGCAGCTCCTCCCGGGGCGGAGGCTATAATTCACCCCTCCACTTT
clone_size: NA; j_call: TRBJ1-2; d_call: NA; v_call: TRBV4-1; cdr3_length: 17; cdr3_aa: CASSQVLLGGISYGYTF; cdr3_nt: TGCGCCAGCAGCCAAGTTCTTTTAGGGGGTATTAGCTATGGCTACACCTTC
clone_size: NA; j_call: TRBJ2-2; d_call: TRBD2; v_call: TRBV3-1/TRBV3-2; cdr3_length: 15; cdr3_aa: CASSRTSGYTGELFF; cdr3_nt: TGTGCCAGCAGTCGGACTAGCGGCTACACCGGGGAGCTGTTTTTT
clone_size: NA; j_call: TRBJ1-2; d_call: TRBD1; v_call: TRBV25-1; cdr3_length: 13; cdr3_aa: CASTIGQGYGYTF; cdr3_nt: TGTGCCAGCACTATAGGACAGGGGTATGGCTACACCTTC
clone_size: NA; j_call: TRBJ2-3; d_call: TRBD1; v_call: TRBV7-7; cdr3_length: 13; cdr3_aa: CASSSGGADTQYF; cdr3_nt: TGTGCTAGCAGCTCAGGGGGAGCAGATACGCAGTATTTT
clone_size: NA; j_call: TRBJ1-1; d_call: NA; v_call: TRBV18; cdr3_length: 13; cdr3_aa: CASSPEGNTEAFF; cdr3_nt: TGTGCCAGCTCACCGGAAGGGAACACTGAAGCTTTCTTT
clone_size: few; j_call: TRBJ2-2; d_call: NA; v_call: TRBV5-1; cdr3_length: 16; cdr3_aa: CASSLGGRKNTGELFF; cdr3_nt: TGCGCCAGCAGCTTGGGAGGACGGAAGAACACCGGGGAGCTGTTTTTT
clone_size: NA; j_call: TRBJ1-6; d_call: TRBD1; v_call: TRBV5-1; cdr3_length: 17; cdr3_aa: CASSLEGRGLGWSPLHF; cdr3_nt: TGCGCCAGCAGCTTGGAAGGCAGGGGGCTTGGGTGGTCACCCCTCCACTTT
clone_size: NA; j_call: TRBJ2-7; d_call: TRBD2; v_call: TRBV10-3; cdr3_length: 13; cdr3_aa: CAIKASGRYEQYF; cdr3_nt: TGTGCCATCAAAGCTAGCGGGAGGTACGAGCAGTACTTC
clone_size: NA; j_call: TRBJ1-2; d_call: NA; v_call: TRBV28; cdr3_length: 14; cdr3_aa: CASSFGGAPSGYTF; cdr3_nt: TGTGCCAGCAGTTTTGGGGGGGCGCCGTCTGGCTACACCTTC
clone_size: NA; j_call: TRBJ2-1; d_call: NA; v_call: TRBV7-8; cdr3_length: 13; cdr3_aa: CASGPLGYNEQFF; cdr3_nt: TGTGCCAGCGGCCCGTTGGGTTACAATGAGCAGTTCTTC
clone_size: NA; j_call: TRBJ1-3; d_call: NA; v_call: TRBV6-5; cdr3_length: 15; cdr3_aa: CASRLTAYSGNTIYF; cdr3_nt: TGTGCCAGCAGACTTACAGCTTACTCTGGAAACACCATATATTTT
clone_size: NA; j_call: TRBJ2-5; d_call: NA; v_call: TRBV6-5; cdr3_length: 12; cdr3_aa: CASSTSRETQYF; cdr3_nt: TGTGCCAGCAGTACTAGCAGAGAGACCCAGTACTTC
clone_size: once; j_call: TRBJ2-1; d_call: TRBD2; v_call: TRBV3-1/TRBV3-2; cdr3_length: 16; cdr3_aa: CASSQRAGASYNEQFF; cdr3_nt: TGTGCCAGCAGCCAACGGGCGGGAGCCTCCTACAATGAGCAGTTCTTC
clone_size: NA; j_call: TRBJ1-2; d_call: NA; v_call: TRBV7-6; cdr3_length: 14; cdr3_aa: CASSPRATWEGYTF; cdr3_nt: TGTGCCAGCAGCCCCCGAGCGACTTGGGAAGGCTACACCTTC
clone_size: NA; j_call: TRBJ1-5; d_call: NA; v_call: TRBV29-1; cdr3_length: 13; cdr3_aa: CSAGLGSNQPQHF; cdr3_nt: TGCAGCGCCGGACTCGGGAGCAATCAGCCCCAGCATTTT
clone_size: NA; j_call: TRBJ1-2; d_call: NA; v_call: TRBV30; cdr3_length: 13; cdr3_aa: CAWNPNGNYGYTF; cdr3_nt: TGTGCCTGGAACCCCAACGGTAACTATGGCTACACCTTC
clone_size: NA; j_call: TRBJ1-2; d_call: NA; v_call: TRBV12-5; cdr3_length: 17; cdr3_aa: CASGLVPIGLINYGYTF; cdr3_nt: TGTGCTAGTGGTTTGGTACCCATCGGACTGATAAACTATGGCTACACCTTC
clone_size: NA; j_call: TRBJ2-7; d_call: TRBD2; v_call: TRBV24-1; cdr3_length: 15; cdr3_aa: CATSDLQREGLIQYF; cdr3_nt: TGTGCCACCAGCGACCTACAGCGGGAGGGCCTGATCCAGTACTTC
clone_size: NA; j_call: TRBJ2-3; d_call: NA; v_call: TRBV5-1; cdr3_length: 13; cdr3_aa: CASSLDLPDTQYF; cdr3_nt: TGCGCCAGCAGCTTGGATCTTCCAGATACGCAGTATTTT
clone_size: NA; j_call: TRBJ2-1; d_call: TRBD2; v_call: TRBV28; cdr3_length: 15; cdr3_aa: CASSPAGAGYNEQFF; cdr3_nt: TGTGCCAGCAGTCCGGCGGGAGCGGGGTACAATGAGCAGTTCTTC
clone_size: NA; j_call: TRBJ2-3; d_call: NA; v_call: TRBV2; cdr3_length: 17; cdr3_aa: CASSEAGGRGDTDTQYF; cdr3_nt: TGTGCCAGCAGTGAAGCGGGAGGCAGGGGAGACACAGATACGCAGTATTTT
clone_size: NA; j_call: TRBJ2-5; d_call: TRBD2; v_call: TRBV6-1; cdr3_length: 17; cdr3_aa: CASSEALPLASQETQYF; cdr3_nt: TGTGCCAGCAGTGAAGCGCTACCACTAGCGAGCCAAGAGACCCAGTACTTC